Given below is one TCR beta chain in context. The CDR3 has 13 residues. Trimming took off 6 bases at V and 2 bases at J, with 9 bases between the two ends. As processed by the authors: Reference gene primer amplification yielded estimated nucleated cell counts. Sequenced by immunoSEQ multiplex PCR; TCRdb stores in-frame clones only, minus some. V and J calls and clone size are copied from that table; D and trimming were computed from the DNA. In the table there are around 300,000 clones, 88% of which are singletons. This specimen belongs to a study of blood T cell repertoires in COVID-19. Looking at the study overall: Two negative PCRs, clearance, or symptom resolution were required of recovered Cohort 3 donors. PBMCs, B-cell-depleted T cells, or T cells were the source of the cDNA or gDNA that made up the material.

Participants reported their clinical history, and cohort assignment relied on those reports. Sequencing input: PBMCs or T cells enriched from blood (not recorded which). V is TRBV12-3 or TRBV12-4 and J is TRBJ2-3; the D gene is possibly TRBD2 (6 bases). The sequence came from a woman aged 55-69 years in a cohort exposed to, infected with or recovered from COVID-19 (not recorded which). The CDR3 region is CASSREITDTQYF. DNA of the CDR3: TGTGCCAGCAGCCGGGAGATCACAGATACGCAGTATTTT.